Listed below are T cell receptor beta chains from one sample, sequenced in a study of blood T cell repertoires in COVID-19. Libraries were prepared by immunoSEQ multiplex PCR; TCRdb keeps only in-frame clonotypes and omits some of them. The sample lists over 200,000 clones; nearly 90% were seen once. The sequencing sample was made of peripheral blood. These receptors were obtained from a woman in her late teens or twenties who had recovered from COVID-19. Both conserved end residues are part of each CDR3. D genes are given only for firm matches. Not all rows give a size; the values are once, few, many and, for expanded clones, a class.

clone_size: few
d_call: NA
j_call: TRBJ1-2
v_call: TRBV27
cdr3_aa: CASRGGLDGYTF
cdr3_nt: TGTGCCAGCAGGGGAGGGTTGGATGGCTACACCTTC

clone_size: NA
d_call: NA
j_call: TRBJ1-5
v_call: TRBV19
cdr3_aa: CASSIGGGQPQHF
cdr3_nt: TGTGCCAGTAGTATAGGAGGTGGGCAGCCCCAGCATTTT

clone_size: NA
d_call: NA
j_call: TRBJ2-7
v_call: TRBV6-5
cdr3_aa: CASKVGGSYEQYF
cdr3_nt: TGTGCCAGCAAGGTTGGAGGGTCCTACGAGCAGTACTTC

clone_size: NA
d_call: TRBD2
j_call: TRBJ2-1
v_call: TRBV11-2
cdr3_aa: CASSFTGTSLNEQFF
cdr3_nt: TGTGCCAGCAGCTTTACCGGGACTAGCTTAAATGAGCAGTTCTTC

clone_size: NA
d_call: NA
j_call: TRBJ2-5
v_call: TRBV3-1/TRBV3-2
cdr3_aa: CASSQGRLQETQYF
cdr3_nt: TGTGCCAGCAGCCAAGGGCGGCTTCAAGAGACCCAGTACTTC

clone_size: NA
d_call: TRBD2
j_call: TRBJ2-3
v_call: TRBV5-4
cdr3_aa: CASRQTSGMAPQYF
cdr3_nt: TGTGCCAGCAGGCAGACTAGCGGGATGGCTCCGCAGTATTTT

clone_size: NA
d_call: TRBD1
j_call: TRBJ1-1
v_call: TRBV3-1/TRBV3-2
cdr3_aa: CASSQDIPTGQDTEAFF
cdr3_nt: TGTGCCAGCAGCCAAGATATTCCGACAGGGCAGGACACTGAAGCTTTCTTT

clone_size: NA
d_call: TRBD1
j_call: TRBJ2-7
v_call: TRBV29-1
cdr3_aa: CSVADRGYEQYF
cdr3_nt: TGCAGCGTTGCCGACAGGGGCTACGAGCAGTACTTC

clone_size: NA
d_call: NA
j_call: TRBJ2-7
v_call: TRBV19
cdr3_aa: CASSRTETYEQYF
cdr3_nt: TGTGCCAGTTCTCGGACAGAAACCTACGAGCAGTACTTC

clone_size: NA
d_call: NA
j_call: TRBJ2-2
v_call: TRBV9
cdr3_aa: CASSDRVERGNTGELFF
cdr3_nt: TGTGCCAGCAGCGACCGCGTGGAACGGGGGAACACCGGGGAGCTGTTTTTT

clone_size: once
d_call: NA
j_call: TRBJ2-7
v_call: TRBV6-5
cdr3_aa: CASSYSEGGTYF
cdr3_nt: TGTGCCAGCAGTTACTCGGAGGGAGGAACGTACTTC

clone_size: NA
d_call: NA
j_call: TRBJ1-3
v_call: TRBV18
cdr3_aa: CASSQLRTAAGNTIYF
cdr3_nt: TGTGCCAGCTCACAGTTAAGGACAGCCGCAGGAAACACCATATATTTT

clone_size: few
d_call: NA
j_call: TRBJ1-3
v_call: TRBV6-5
cdr3_aa: CASRPTGSGNTIYF
cdr3_nt: TGTGCCAGCAGACCCACAGGGTCTGGAAACACCATATATTTT

clone_size: NA
d_call: NA
j_call: TRBJ1-1
v_call: TRBV12-3/TRBV12-4
cdr3_aa: CASSFAALEAFF
cdr3_nt: TGTGCCAGCAGTTTCGCGGCTCTTGAAGCTTTCTTT

clone_size: NA
d_call: NA
j_call: TRBJ2-1
v_call: TRBV24-1
cdr3_aa: CATSDPSYNEQFF
cdr3_nt: TGTGCCACCAGTGATCCTAGCTACAATGAGCAGTTCTTC

clone_size: once
d_call: TRBD1
j_call: TRBJ1-1
v_call: TRBV12-5
cdr3_aa: CASGPTGGTEAFF
cdr3_nt: TGTGCTAGTGGGCCCACAGGGGGCACTGAAGCTTTCTTT

clone_size: NA
d_call: TRBD2
j_call: TRBJ2-2
v_call: TRBV5-1
cdr3_aa: CASSGTSGRLSGELFF
cdr3_nt: TGCGCCAGCAGCGGCACTAGCGGGAGGCTTTCCGGGGAGCTGTTTTTT

clone_size: few
d_call: NA
j_call: TRBJ2-2
v_call: TRBV7-7
cdr3_aa: CASSPGTGELFF
cdr3_nt: TGTGCCAGCAGCCCCGGGACCGGGGAGCTGTTTTTT

clone_size: NA
d_call: NA
j_call: TRBJ2-2
v_call: TRBV18
cdr3_aa: CASSPFVATNTGELFF
cdr3_nt: TGTGCCAGCTCACCATTTGTTGCTACCAACACCGGGGAGCTGTTTTTT

clone_size: NA
d_call: TRBD1
j_call: TRBJ2-1
v_call: TRBV10-3
cdr3_aa: CAIGKTGQYNEQFF
cdr3_nt: TGTGCCATCGGGAAGACAGGGCAATACAATGAGCAGTTCTTC

clone_size: many
d_call: TRBD1
j_call: TRBJ2-7
v_call: TRBV30
cdr3_aa: CACAGTGGYEQYF
cdr3_nt: TGTGCCTGTGCCGGGACAGGGGGGTACGAGCAGTACTTC

clone_size: NA
d_call: NA
j_call: TRBJ2-7
v_call: TRBV7-8
cdr3_aa: CASSLDSDSFYEQYF
cdr3_nt: TGTGCCAGCAGCTTAGATTCGGACAGCTTCTACGAGCAGTACTTC

clone_size: NA
d_call: NA
j_call: TRBJ1-4
v_call: TRBV27
cdr3_aa: CASRELAPNEKLFF
cdr3_nt: TGTGCCAGCAGGGAGCTTGCACCTAATGAAAAACTGTTTTTT

clone_size: NA
d_call: TRBD1
j_call: TRBJ2-4
v_call: TRBV7-9
cdr3_aa: CASSFGTGKNIQYF
cdr3_nt: TGTGCCAGCAGCTTCGGGACAGGGAAAAACATTCAGTACTTC

clone_size: NA
d_call: NA
j_call: TRBJ2-2
v_call: TRBV4-2
cdr3_aa: CASSQGWPGELFF
cdr3_nt: TGTGCCAGCAGCCAAGGGTGGCCCGGGGAGCTGTTTTTT

clone_size: NA
d_call: NA
j_call: TRBJ2-7
v_call: TRBV19
cdr3_aa: CASSKPGRRFGEQYF
cdr3_nt: TGTGCCAGTAGTAAGCCCGGGAGAAGATTCGGGGAGCAGTACTTC

clone_size: few
d_call: TRBD1
j_call: TRBJ2-7
v_call: TRBV18
cdr3_aa: CASSPGQGNEQYF
cdr3_nt: TGTGCCAGCTCACCGGGACAGGGGAACGAGCAGTACTTC

clone_size: NA
d_call: TRBD1
j_call: TRBJ2-7
v_call: TRBV7-2
cdr3_aa: CASSPGDRGYEQYF
cdr3_nt: TGTGCCAGCAGCCCGGGTGACAGGGGCTACGAGCAGTACTTC

clone_size: once
d_call: NA
j_call: TRBJ2-1
v_call: TRBV7-9
cdr3_aa: CASSYPRNEQFF
cdr3_nt: TGTGCCAGCAGCTACCCGCGCAATGAGCAGTTCTTC

clone_size: NA
d_call: TRBD1
j_call: TRBJ2-7
v_call: TRBV7-6
cdr3_aa: CASTPGPGQGGREQYF
cdr3_nt: TGTGCCAGCACCCCAGGTCCGGGACAGGGGGGTCGGGAGCAGTACTTC

clone_size: NA
d_call: TRBD2
j_call: TRBJ2-3
v_call: TRBV5-5
cdr3_aa: CASSLNSGGRTDTQYF
cdr3_nt: TGTGCCAGCAGCTTAAATTCGGGAGGCCGCACAGATACGCAGTATTTT

clone_size: NA
d_call: NA
j_call: TRBJ1-1
v_call: TRBV19
cdr3_aa: CATQIVGALNTEAFF
cdr3_nt: TGTGCCACCCAAATAGTGGGGGCTTTGAACACTGAAGCTTTCTTT

clone_size: NA
d_call: NA
j_call: TRBJ1-2
v_call: TRBV5-1
cdr3_aa: CASSTRGPYGYTF
cdr3_nt: TGCGCCAGCAGCACCAGGGGCCCCTATGGCTACACCTTC

clone_size: NA
d_call: NA
j_call: TRBJ1-1
v_call: TRBV19
cdr3_aa: CASSIEEGGEAFF
cdr3_nt: TGTGCCAGTAGTATAGAAGAAGGAGGTGAAGCTTTCTTT

clone_size: NA
d_call: TRBD2
j_call: TRBJ2-1
v_call: TRBV30
cdr3_aa: CASPLAGVSEQFF
cdr3_nt: TGTGCCTCACCACTAGCGGGAGTTAGTGAGCAGTTCTTC

clone_size: NA
d_call: NA
j_call: TRBJ2-7
v_call: TRBV25-1
cdr3_aa: CASSERVSGSYEQYF
cdr3_nt: TGTGCCAGCAGTGAACGTGTTAGCGGCTCCTACGAGCAGTACTTC

clone_size: NA
d_call: NA
j_call: TRBJ2-7
v_call: TRBV4-1
cdr3_aa: CASSQGSQGSYEQYF
cdr3_nt: TGCGCCAGCAGCCAAGGGTCACAGGGCTCCTACGAGCAGTACTTC

clone_size: few
d_call: NA
j_call: TRBJ2-1
v_call: TRBV4-1
cdr3_aa: CASSQVFLAPYNEQFF
cdr3_nt: TGCGCCAGCAGCCAAGTCTTTCTAGCGCCCTACAATGAGCAGTTCTTC

clone_size: NA
d_call: TRBD1
j_call: TRBJ1-2
v_call: TRBV2
cdr3_aa: CASRTGINYGYTF
cdr3_nt: TGTGCCAGCAGGACAGGGATTAACTATGGCTACACCTTC

clone_size: few
d_call: NA
j_call: TRBJ1-2
v_call: TRBV27
cdr3_aa: CASSLSGLGDYGYTF
cdr3_nt: TGTGCCAGCAGTTTATCCGGACTGGGAGATTATGGCTACACCTTC

clone_size: NA
d_call: TRBD2
j_call: TRBJ2-7
v_call: TRBV2
cdr3_aa: CASSEVQGWSLAGGPGNEQYF
cdr3_nt: TGTGCCAGCAGTGAAGTTCAGGGGTGGTCTCTAGCGGGAGGCCCTGGGAACGAGCAGTACTTC

clone_size: NA
d_call: NA
j_call: TRBJ2-3
v_call: TRBV9
cdr3_aa: CASSGGTSRPDTQYF
cdr3_nt: TGTGCCAGCAGCGGCGGGACCTCGCGGCCAGATACGCAGTATTTT

clone_size: NA
d_call: TRBD1
j_call: TRBJ2-1
v_call: TRBV27
cdr3_aa: CASSRQGPYNEQFF
cdr3_nt: TGTGCCAGCAGTCGACAGGGCCCCTACAATGAGCAGTTCTTC

clone_size: NA
d_call: NA
j_call: TRBJ2-1
v_call: TRBV27
cdr3_aa: CASSPDYISYNEQFF
cdr3_nt: TGTGCCAGCAGCCCGGACTATATCTCCTACAATGAGCAGTTCTTC

clone_size: once
d_call: NA
j_call: TRBJ1-4
v_call: TRBV6-5
cdr3_aa: CASSSGSVTNEKLFF
cdr3_nt: TGTGCCAGCAGTTCAGGGTCGGTTACTAATGAAAAACTGTTTTTT

clone_size: NA
d_call: NA
j_call: TRBJ1-2
v_call: TRBV25-1
cdr3_aa: CASSEAGFNYGYTF
cdr3_nt: TGTGCCAGCAGTGAAGCGGGATTTAACTATGGCTACACCTTC

clone_size: NA
d_call: TRBD1
j_call: TRBJ1-2
v_call: TRBV19
cdr3_aa: CASIPGQGARGYTF
cdr3_nt: TGTGCCAGTATACCGGGACAGGGGGCGCGAGGCTACACCTTC

clone_size: NA
d_call: NA
j_call: TRBJ1-4
v_call: TRBV20-1
cdr3_aa: CSASREKLFF
cdr3_nt: TGCAGTGCTAGTCGTGAAAAACTGTTTTTT

clone_size: NA
d_call: TRBD2
j_call: TRBJ2-1
v_call: TRBV7-3
cdr3_aa: CASSLEAGAYNEQFF
cdr3_nt: TGTGCCAGCAGCTTAGAAGCGGGAGCGTACAATGAGCAGTTCTTC

clone_size: once
d_call: TRBD2
j_call: TRBJ2-1
v_call: TRBV28
cdr3_aa: CASSLVGLAGVEQFF
cdr3_nt: TGTGCCAGCAGTTTGGTGGGACTAGCGGGGGTGGAGCAGTTCTTC

clone_size: NA
d_call: NA
j_call: TRBJ2-7
v_call: TRBV24-1
cdr3_aa: CATSDSPRLRDSAYEQYF
cdr3_nt: TGTGCCACCAGTGATTCCCCAAGACTCCGGGACTCCGCCTACGAGCAGTACTTC

clone_size: NA
d_call: NA
j_call: TRBJ1-1
v_call: TRBV5-8
cdr3_aa: CASREQLTEAFF
cdr3_nt: TGTGCCAGCAGGGAACAGCTCACTGAAGCTTTCTTT